The 15 T cell receptor beta chains in this list originate from one sample, sequenced in a study of pediatric ulcerative colitis. The data were produced by immunoSEQ multiplex PCR, yet TCRdb's version contains in-frame clones alone and is incomplete. Of 65,000 or so clones in the sample, about 86% were seen once. The sample was blood. The receptor set was obtained from a boy aged 5 to 17 with severe ulcerative colitis.

In this sample, this clone turned up once. The chain employs TRBV29-1 and TRBJ2-5; 7 bases are a match to TRBD2. V lost 1 base and J lost 0; bases outside the gene matches: 11. This CDR3 spans 17 amino acids. Germline lookup yields CDR1 SQVTM and CDR2 ANQGSEA. The CDR3 coding sequence is TGCAGCGTTGAAGTGTTTTCACGGCGGGAGTACCAAGAGACCCAGTACTTC. It translates to CSVEVFSRREYQETQYF.

The gene calls are TRBV5-6 and TRBJ1-5; the D is unclear. Germline V CDR1 and CDR2: SGHDT, YYEEEE. This CDR3 is built from 13 residues. The ends were cut back, 4 bases at V and 0 bases at J, with 5 bases in the middle. CDR3: CASSRSSNQPQHF. In nucleotides, the CDR3 is TGTGCCAGCAGCCGCAGTAGCAATCAGCCCCAGCATTTT. The variable domain in full, with the rest retrieved from reference TRBV5-6 and TRBJ1-5, is DAGVTQSPTHLIKTRGQQVTLRCSPKSGHDTVSWYQQALGQGPQFIFQYYEEEERQRGNFPDRFSGHQFPNYSSELNVNALLLGDSALYLCASSRSSNQPQHFGDGTRLSIL.

The chain has TRBV27 and TRBJ1-1, with TRBD1 identical over 7 bases. Germline loops: CDR1 MNHEY, CDR2 SMNVEV (reference sequence). CDR3 length: 16 amino acids. Unmatched junction bases numbered 9, after V lost 4 bases and J lost 1 base. The CDR3 region has the DNA TGTGCCAGCAGTTCCGTGACAGGGTCGAGGAACACTGAAGCTTTCTTT. It codes for CASSSVTGSRNTEAFF.

The CDR3 reads CASSSPNTGELFF. DNA for the CDR3: TGTGCCAGCAGTTCACCTAACACCGGGGAGCTGTTTTTT. The chain is built from TRBV11-2 and TRBJ2-2; D is uncertain. Looked up from germline, CDR1 is SGHAT and CDR2 is FQNNGV. The CDR3 length is 13 residues. The V end was cut by 6 bases, the J end by 2 bases, with 7 bases between.

This chain joins TRBV7-9 and TRBJ1-5; no definite D call. V shed 1 base and J shed 12 bases, with 10 bases lying between them. CDR1 is SEHNR, CDR2 FQNEAQ, per germline (reference sequence). The CDR3 sequence is 12 residues long. CDR3 protein: CASSLDARGQHF. The CDR3 DNA sequence: TGTGCCAGCAGCTTAGACGCGCGGGGCCAGCATTTT.

This sequence joins TRBV11-3 and TRBJ2-3; 12 bases align to TRBD2. V trimming: 3 bases; J trimming: 4 bases; junction bases outside the gene matches: 8. The CDR3 totals 17 residues. Germline assignment: CDR1 SGHNT and CDR2 YENEEA. The CDR3 DNA sequence: TGTGCCAGCAGCTTGCCCCGACTAGCGGGAGTGTCAGATACGCAGTATTTT. The encoded protein is CASSLPRLAGVSDTQYF.

The V and J genes are TRBV25-1 and TRBJ1-5; a possible D gene is TRBD1 (5 bases). Germline loops: CDR1 MGHDK, CDR2 SYGVNS. The ends were cut back, 4 bases at V and 6 bases at J, with 16 bases in the middle. CDR3 length: 15 amino acids. The chain's CDR3 is CASSGGDGSVQPQHF. The DNA for the CDR3 is TGTGCCAGCAGTGGGGGCGACGGTAGCGTTCAGCCCCAGCATTTT.

This chain joins TRBV7-9 and TRBJ2-2; the D gene is possibly TRBD1 (6 bases). Per germline, CDR1 SEHNR and CDR2 FQNEAQ (reference sequence). Trimming took off 11 bases at V and 1 base at J, with 14 bases between the two ends. CDR3 length equals 14 residues. The CDR3 here is CAGHGTKNTGELFF. Here the CDR3 DNA reads TGTGCCGGGCATGGGACAAAGAACACCGGGGAGCTGTTTTTT.

As to this clone: The junction departs from germline at one end; a sequencing error may be responsible. The chain is built from TRBV7-7 and TRBJ2-1; TRBD2 matches 8 bases. This CDR3 has 15 amino acids. Germline-derived CDR1 and CDR2 are SSHAT and FNYEAQ (reference sequence). The CDR3 loop reads CASSYKSGSTGEQFF. CDR3 coding DNA: TGTGCTAGCAGTTATAAAAGCGGGAGTACCGGTGAGCAGTTCTTC.

The gene calls are TRBV13 and TRBJ2-2; 7 nucleotides align to TRBD2. The CDR3 is 16 amino acids. J gave up 3 bases and V 5 bases, and 9 bases lay outside the gene matches. CDR1 and CDR2 from the germline V gene are PRHDT and FYEKMQ (reference sequence). The CDR3 DNA is TGTGCCAGCAGCACCCGGGGGGATGCGGACACCGGGGAGCTGTTTTTT. Protein sequence: CASSTRGDADTGELFF.

The chain has TRBV19 and TRBJ2-5; the D gene is possibly TRBD2 (5 bases). The CDR3 consists of 13 residues. V shed 5 bases and J shed 2 bases, with 9 bases lying between them. CDR1 LNHDA and CDR2 SQIVND come from the germline V gene (reference sequence). The CDR3: CASSQTGQETQYF. The CDR3 DNA is TGTGCCAGTAGTCAAACGGGGCAAGAGACCCAGTACTTC.

The rearrangement links TRBV2 to TRBJ2-1, with TRBD2 as a possible D gene (6 bases). This CDR3 comprises 12 residues. The V gene lost 5 bases and the J gene lost 9 bases, with 11 bases spanning the gap. Germline CDR1 and CDR2: SNHLY and FYNNEI. The CDR3 reads CASSSQGGEQFF. The CDR3 bases are TGTGCCAGCAGTTCCCAGGGAGGTGAGCAGTTCTTC.

This chain joins TRBV29-1 and TRBJ2-1; no reliable D call. The CDR3 covers 12 residues. The V gene's germline CDR1 is SQVTM and CDR2 ANQGSEA. The ends were cut back, 7 bases at V and 5 bases at J, with 12 bases in the middle. CDR3 sequence (DNA): TGCAGCGAGAAGAGTCCCAACAATGAGCAGTTCTTC. Its translation: CSEKSPNNEQFF.

The chain recombines TRBV2 with TRBJ2-7, with 7 bases fitting TRBD2. The germline V gene has CDR1 SNHLY and CDR2 FYNNEI. V dropped 2 bases and J dropped 0; count of bases not matched to a gene: 7. This CDR3 is 16 amino acids long. The CDR3 spells CASSESRASGSYEQYF. The CDR3 nucleotides read TGTGCCAGCAGTGAATCCCGGGCTAGCGGCTCCTACGAGCAGTACTTC.

The chain is built from TRBV11-3 and TRBJ2-2; TRBD1 agrees at 7 bases. The germline CDR1 and CDR2 sequences are SGHNT and YENEEA. CDR3 length: 16 residues. V was clipped by 8 bases and J by 7 bases; unmatched bases: 16. CDR3 region: CASQGERGLIGGELFF. The CDR3 DNA follows: TGTGCCAGCCAAGGGGAGAGGGGGCTTATCGGCGGGGAGCTGTTTTTT.